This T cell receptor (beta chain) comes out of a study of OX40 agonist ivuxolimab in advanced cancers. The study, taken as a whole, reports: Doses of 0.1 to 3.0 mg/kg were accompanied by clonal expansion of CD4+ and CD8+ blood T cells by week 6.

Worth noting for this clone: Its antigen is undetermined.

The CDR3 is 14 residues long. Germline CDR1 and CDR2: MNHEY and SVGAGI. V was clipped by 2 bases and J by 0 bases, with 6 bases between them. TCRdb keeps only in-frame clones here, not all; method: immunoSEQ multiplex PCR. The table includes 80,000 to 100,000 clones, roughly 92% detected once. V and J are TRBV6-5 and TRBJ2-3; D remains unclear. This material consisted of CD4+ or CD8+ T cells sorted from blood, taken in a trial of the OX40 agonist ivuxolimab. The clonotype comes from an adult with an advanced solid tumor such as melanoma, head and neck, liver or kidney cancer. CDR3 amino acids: CASSYQYSTDTQYF. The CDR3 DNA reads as TGTGCCAGCAGTTACCAGTATAGCACAGATACGCAGTATTTT.